These 21 T cell receptor beta chains were all obtained from the same sample, sequenced in a study of OX40 agonist ivuxolimab in advanced cancers. Libraries were prepared by immunoSEQ multiplex PCR; TCRdb keeps only in-frame clonotypes and omits some of them. The profile shows approximately 15,000 clones, roughly 87% of them singletons. The sample here was CD4+ or CD8+ T cells sorted from blood, taken in a trial of the OX40 agonist ivuxolimab. The receptors here all came from an adult with an advanced solid tumor such as melanoma, head and neck, liver or kidney cancer.

The chain uses TRBV7-2 and TRBJ1-1; D remains ambiguous. The CDR3 is made up of 15 amino acids. V was cut by 1 base and J by 0 bases, with 9 bases left in between. The germline V gene has CDR1 SGHTA and CDR2 FQGNSA. In DNA, the CDR3 is TGTGCCAGCAGCTTAGTTAAGGCCCTGAACACTGAAGCTTTCTTT. Residues: CASSLVKALNTEAFF.

The chain carries TRBV27 and TRBJ1-1; D not resolved. V gave up 3 bases and J gave up 1 base, with 9 bases separating them. The germline gives CDR1 MNHEY, CDR2 SMNVEV (reference sequence). The CDR3 has 14 residues. The CDR3 protein is CASSFTMANTEAFF. In DNA, the CDR3 is TGTGCCAGCAGTTTTACTATGGCGAACACTGAAGCTTTCTTT.

This chain connects TRBV15 to TRBJ2-7, with D tentatively TRBD1 or TRBD2 (5 bases each). The germline V and J ends were trimmed by 3 bases and 0 bases, with 12 bases remaining between them. CDR3 length: 15 residues. The germline V gene has CDR1 LNHNV and CDR2 YYDKDF (reference sequence). This chain's CDR3 is CATSRVRDGSYEQYF. The CDR3 DNA follows: TGTGCCACCAGCAGGGTCCGGGACGGCTCCTACGAGCAGTACTTC.

This clone occurred a few times. The genes are TRBV6-5 and TRBJ2-1; 9 bases map to TRBD2. The length of the CDR3 is 14 residues. Germline V gene data show CDR1 as MNHEY and CDR2 as SVGAGI. The ends lost 5 bases at V and 4 bases at J; junction bases unmatched: 3. Here the CDR3 DNA reads TGTGCCAGCAGTAGGCGGGAGGGGTACAATGAGCAGTTCTTC. Its protein is CASSRREGYNEQFF.

J is TRBJ1-4 and V is TRBV9; tentatively, D is TRBD1 (6 bases). V was shortened by 3 bases and J by 3 bases, with 9 bases between the two germline ends. CDR1 and CDR2 (germline): SGDLS, YYNGEE. CDR3 length equals 14 residues. The CDR3 coding sequence is TGTGCCAGCAGCGAGGGGGGCCCTAATGAAAAACTGTTTTTT. This gives the protein CASSEGGPNEKLFF. Full variable domain (missing parts from reference TRBV9 and TRBJ1-4): DSGVTQTPKHLITATGQRVTLRCSPRSGDLSVYWYQQSLDQGLQFLIQYYNGEERAKGNILERFSAQQFPDLHSELNLSSLELGDSALYFCASSEGGPNEKLFFGSGTQLSVL.

The J gene is TRBJ2-1, the V gene TRBV9; 9 bases align to TRBD2. In germline, CDR1 is SGDLS, CDR2 YYNGEE. Trimming cost V 3 bases and J 3 bases; bases outside gene matches: 4. The CDR3 contains 15 residues. CDR3 in amino acids: CASSASGGFYNEQFF. CDR3 nucleotide sequence: TGTGCCAGCAGCGCCAGCGGGGGGTTCTACAATGAGCAGTTCTTC. The full variable domain, completed using reference TRBV9 and TRBJ2-1, is DSGVTQTPKHLITATGQRVTLRCSPRSGDLSVYWYQQSLDQGLQFLIQYYNGEERAKGNILERFSAQQFPDLHSELNLSSLELGDSALYFCASSASGGFYNEQFFGPGTRLTVL.

The chain joins TRBV5-4 to TRBJ2-5; no reliable D call. This CDR3 region has 17 residues. The V gene lost 2 bases and the J gene lost 7 bases, with 24 bases spanning the gap. CDR1 is SGHNT, CDR2 YYREEE, per germline (reference sequence). CDR3 in DNA: TGTGCCAGCAGCTTCGGCCCAACGGTAACCCAAGAGTGGACCCAGTACTTC. Translating gives CASSFGPTVTQEWTQYF.

The gene calls are TRBV11-3 and TRBJ2-1; D not resolved. This CDR3 contains 13 residues. V was shortened by 6 bases and J by 9 bases, with 15 bases between the two germline ends. Germline-derived CDR1 and CDR2 are SGHNT and YENEEA. CDR3 protein: CASRQVDNGEQFF. DNA of the CDR3: TGTGCCAGCAGGCAAGTAGATAACGGTGAGCAGTTCTTC. The whole variable domain, remainder taken from reference TRBV11-3 and TRBJ2-1, is EAGVVQSPRYKIIEKKQPVAFWCNPISGHNTLYWYLQNLGQGPELLIRYENEEAVDDSQLPKDRFSAERLKGVDSTLKIQPAELGDSAVYLCASRQVDNGEQFFGPGTRLTVL.

This chain joins TRBV11-3 and TRBJ1-2; D is unresolved. The CDR3 contains 18 residues. V was shortened by 5 bases and J by 0 bases, with 22 bases between the two germline ends. The germline V gene encodes CDR1 SGHNT and CDR2 YENEEA. The CDR3 nucleotides read TGTGCCAGCAGCATCGGCCACCGACTAACCTTCCCTAACTATGGCTACACCTTC. It codes for CASSIGHRLTFPNYGYTF.

The sample holds a few counts of this clone. The rearrangement uses TRBV9 and TRBJ2-7; tentative D call: TRBD1 (6 bases). Germline loops: CDR1 SGDLS, CDR2 YYNGEE. The CDR3 consists of 13 residues. Trimming took 7 bases from V and 0 from J, leaving 11 bases between them. For the CDR3, the DNA is TGTGCCAGCGGGCGAGGGGGCTCCTACGAGCAGTACTTC. Protein product: CASGRGGSYEQYF.

The genes are TRBV2 and TRBJ2-5, with D maybe TRBD1 (5 bases). This CDR3 is built from 13 residues. Germline V gene lookup returns CDR1 SNHLY and CDR2 FYNNEI. Trimming stripped 4 bases from V and 9 bases from J, with 15 bases between. The CDR3 region is CASSGEQAGPQYF. The CDR3 coding sequence is TGTGCCAGCAGTGGGGAACAGGCCGGGCCCCAGTACTTC.

This sequence joins TRBV30 and TRBJ1-2; TRBD1 matches 10 bases. The CDR3 length is 16 residues. Germline lookup yields CDR1 GTSNPN and CDR2 SVGIG (reference sequence). V was clipped by 1 base and J by 4 bases; unmatched bases: 9. The CDR3 loop reads CAWSGETGGGVYGYTF. CDR3 in DNA: TGTGCCTGGAGTGGGGAGACAGGGGGCGGTGTCTATGGCTACACCTTC.

This chain connects TRBV7-9 to TRBJ2-5; D is unresolved. The V end lost 4 bases, the J end lost 1 base, and 22 bases lay between the germline ends. This CDR3 has 18 amino acids. Germline V gene sequence: CDR1 SEHNR, CDR2 FQNEAQ (reference sequence). Written as DNA, the CDR3 is TGTGCCAGCAGCTCCCTTCGACATCCCTGGGGAATCCAAGAGACCCAGTACTTC. Translating gives CASSSLRHPWGIQETQYF.

Of note for this clone: The same CDR3 can be traced to other DNA sequences in this sample. The V call is TRBV4-3, the J call TRBJ1-2, with 7 bases identical to TRBD1. This CDR3 has 13 residues. Per germline, CDR1 LGHNA and CDR2 YSLEER. After removal of 1 base from V and 4 bases from J, the junction contained 0 bases not matched to a gene. CDR3 protein: CASSQGTGYGYTF. CDR3 nucleotides: TGCGCCAGCAGCCAAGGGACAGGCTATGGCTACACCTTC.

The chain links TRBV19 to TRBJ2-2; 13 nucleotides agree with TRBD2. The trim removed 6 bases at V and 7 bases at J, leaving 5 bases unmatched. The CDR3 loop spans 15 amino acids. Germline V lookup: CDR1 LNHDA, CDR2 SQIVND (reference sequence). The DNA of the CDR3 is TGTGCCAGTAGCCCGGGACTAGCGGGAAACGGGGAGCTGTTTTTT. This gives the protein CASSPGLAGNGELFF. Complete variable domain (other parts from reference TRBV19 and TRBJ2-2): DGGITQSPKYLFRKEGQNVTLSCEQNLNHDAMYWYRQDPGQGLRLIYYSQIVNDFQKGDIAEGYSVSREKKESFPLTVTSAQKNPTAFYLCASSPGLAGNGELFFGEGSRLTVL.

The rearrangement links TRBV15 to TRBJ1-1, with D unresolved. This CDR3 is 14 amino acids long. V lost 0 bases and J 7 bases, leaving 12 bases between the germline ends. Germline V gene sequence: CDR1 LNHNV, CDR2 YYDKDF (reference sequence). This chain's CDR3 is CATSRDVGNDEAFF. DNA for the CDR3: TGTGCCACCAGCAGAGATGTGGGGAACGATGAAGCTTTCTTT.

The chain joins TRBV6-6 to TRBJ2-4; TRBD2 is a possible D gene (5 bases). Germline V lookup: CDR1 MNHNY, CDR2 SVGAGI (reference sequence). The CDR3 runs to 16 residues. V lost 4 bases and J lost 3, with 16 bases in between. CDR3 protein: CASSWSFGVDKNIQYF. CDR3 DNA: TGTGCCAGCAGTTGGTCCTTCGGGGTGGACAAAAACATTCAGTACTTC.

The rearrangement joins TRBV5-1 to TRBJ1-2; D is perhaps TRBD1 (5 bases). Deletions cut 2 bases from V and 4 bases from J, with 18 bases between. This CDR3 comprises 16 residues. Germline V gives CDR1 SGHRS, CDR2 YFSETQ. The DNA of the CDR3 is TGCGCCAGCAGCTTTGCACAGCCCGCTGGGGGCTATGGCTACACCTTC. Protein product: CASSFAQPAGGYGYTF.

This chain connects TRBV4-1 to TRBJ2-1; D gene uncertain. Germline V lookup: CDR1 MGHRA, CDR2 YSYEKL. This CDR3 spans 15 amino acids. The V end was cut by 3 bases, the J end by 0 bases, with 9 bases between. The CDR3 is CASSQTLNSYNEQFF. The CDR3 DNA reads TGCGCCAGCAGCCAGACACTAAACTCCTACAATGAGCAGTTCTTC.

The chain has TRBV7-9 and TRBJ2-3; 7 bases match TRBD1. V was clipped by 5 bases and J by 7 bases; unmatched bases: 9. The CDR3 extends over 14 amino acids. Germline CDR1 and CDR2: SEHNR and FQNEAQ (reference sequence). The CDR3 DNA is TGTGCCAGCAGCAGCCGACAGGGAATGAATACGCAGTATTTT. Protein: CASSSRQGMNTQYF.

This sequence joins TRBV6-5 and TRBJ1-2; the D is unclear. V lost 10 bases, J lost 7 bases, and 16 bases lay in between. Per germline, CDR1 MNHEY and CDR2 SVGAGI. The CDR3 extends over 12 amino acids. Here the CDR3 reads CATYLRGRGYTF. The CDR3 DNA is TGTGCCACTTACCTCCGAGGACGTGGCTACACCTTC.